This entry is about one T cell receptor (beta chain). Its antigen is not known. The protocol was immunoSEQ multiplex PCR, while the TCRdb copy is restricted to in-frame clones and leaves out a portion. In the table there are about 50,000 clones, over 70% of which are singletons. The sample is drawn from a study of T cell responses to AZD1222 COVID-19 vaccine. Whole-study findings and limits: Spike was spanned by vaccine-associated CD4 TCRs, with dominance at 160-218 and 743-854.

The germline gives CDR1 LNHDA, CDR2 SQIVND (reference sequence). Trimming removed 3 bases from V and 3 bases from J, with 19 bases in between. This CDR3 is 17 amino acids long. This TCR was recovered from an adult in good health. Sequenced here: peripheral blood, sampled on day 0 of AZD1222 vaccination. The chain combines TRBV19 with TRBJ2-3, with D perhaps matching TRBD1 or TRBD2 (6 bases each). The CDR3 reads CASSMGGGIGQTDTQYF. In nucleotides, the CDR3 is TGTGCCAGTAGTATGGGAGGCGGGATTGGACAGACAGATACGCAGTATTTT. The whole variable domain, filled in from reference TRBV19 and TRBJ2-3, reads DGGITQSPKYLFRKEGQNVTLSCEQNLNHDAMYWYRQDPGQGLRLIYYSQIVNDFQKGDIAEGYSVSREKKESFPLTVTSAQKNPTAFYLCASSMGGGIGQTDTQYFGPGTRLTVL.